Presented here are 28 T cell receptor beta chains from one specimen sequenced in a study of T cell responses to AZD1222 COVID-19 vaccine. Here immunoSEQ multiplex PCR was the method, and the copy in TCRdb shows in-frame clones only, minus some. The sample lists 130,000 or so clones; 90% were seen once. Here the sequenced sample was peripheral blood, taken on day 0 of AZD1222 vaccination. Receptor source: an adult in good health.

The CDR3 coding sequence is TGCAGCGTTGATGGGACCCGAATTGGAAACACCATATATTTT. Encoded protein: CSVDGTRIGNTIYF. The genes are TRBV29-1 and TRBJ1-3; D may be TRBD1 (5 bases). Between the trimmed V and J ends, which lost 3 bases and 3 bases, there was a span of 12 bases. The V gene's germline CDR1 is SQVTM and CDR2 ANQGSEA. The CDR3 runs 14 residues.

This clone was seen a single time. V and J are TRBV24-1 and TRBJ2-7, with 11 bases identical to TRBD2. J gave up 6 bases and V 0 bases, and 3 bases lay outside the gene matches. This CDR3 region has 15 residues. Looked up from germline, CDR1 is KGHDR and CDR2 is SFDVKD. CDR3 nucleotide sequence: TGTGCCACCAGTGATTTGTCTAGCGGGAGGTTCGAGCAGTACTTC. As protein: CATSDLSSGRFEQYF.

V usage is TRBV6-5 and J usage is TRBJ2-1, with a weak D call TRBD1 (5 bases). The CDR3 length is 11 residues. In germline, CDR1 is MNHEY, CDR2 SVGAGI. The V end lost 8 bases, the J end lost 7 bases, and 9 bases lay between the germline ends. In DNA form, the CDR3 reads TGTGCCAGCTCAGGGTGGAATGAGCAGTTCTTC. Protein: CASSGWNEQFF.

The chain uses TRBV11-3 and TRBJ2-5; possibly TRBD1 or TRBD2 for D (5 bases each). The CDR3 totals 15 residues. CDR1 and CDR2 from the germline V gene are SGHNT and YENEEA. V lost 5 bases and J lost 4, with 17 bases in between. The CDR3 region has the DNA TGTGCCAGCAGCGCCTCCGGGACCATGGGAGAGACCCAGTACTTC. Translating gives CASSASGTMGETQYF.

The V gene is TRBV28, the J gene TRBJ1-6; D unresolved. This CDR3 contains 14 residues. The germline V gene encodes CDR1 MDHEN and CDR2 SYDVKM. Trimming pared 6 bases from V and 7 bases from J, leaving 13 bases between. CDR3 in amino acids: CASSSVEGNSPLHF. For the CDR3, the DNA is TGTGCCAGCAGCTCCGTAGAGGGCAATTCACCCCTCCACTTT.

The chain employs TRBV19 and TRBJ2-2; D possibly corresponds to TRBD2 (5 bases). The CDR3 is 15 amino acids. The V and J ends lost 3 bases and 1 base respectively, with 9 bases between them. Germline V gene sequence: CDR1 LNHDA, CDR2 SQIVND (reference sequence). This CDR3 is CASSIEGLNTGELFF. CDR3 bases: TGTGCCAGTAGTATTGAGGGCCTGAACACCGGGGAGCTGTTTTTT.

The chain combines TRBV2 with TRBJ2-1; no clear D. CDR1 is SNHLY, CDR2 FYNNEI, per germline. Trimming shortened V by 6 bases and J by 7 bases, and 13 bases separated the two germline ends. The CDR3 consists of 13 residues. The CDR3 reads CASRMDYANEQFF. CDR3 in DNA: TGTGCCAGCAGAATGGATTACGCGAATGAGCAGTTCTTC.

This clone was seen only once. The rearrangement links TRBV2 to TRBJ2-1, with TRBD2 matching 10 bases. V was clipped by 6 bases and J by 8 bases; unmatched bases: 10. The germline V gene has CDR1 SNHLY and CDR2 FYNNEI. The CDR3 loop spans 15 amino acids. The CDR3 coding sequence is TGTGCCAGCAGCCGCCCGACTAGCGGGCGCGATGAGCAGTTCTTC. Protein product: CASSRPTSGRDEQFF.

In its sample, this clone was seen once. This chain connects TRBV6-2 or TRBV6-3 to TRBJ2-3; 9 bases match TRBD2. Germline-derived CDR1 and CDR2 are MNHEY and SVGEGT. The CDR3 length is 18 residues. Trimming took 7 bases from V and 0 from J; bases not matched to a gene: 14. As DNA, the CDR3 is TGTGCCAGCACCCCGGGACTAGCTGTTCCTCCTAGCACAGATACGCAGTATTTT. Amino acid sequence: CASTPGLAVPPSTDTQYF.

V is TRBV5-1 and J is TRBJ2-3, with a weak D call TRBD2 (6 bases). Trimming shortened V by 6 bases and J by 0 bases, and 14 bases separated the two germline ends. The germline V gene has CDR1 SGHRS and CDR2 YFSETQ. The CDR3 totals 15 residues. CDR3 DNA: TGCGCCAGCAAGAACCGGGAGCCGAGCACAGATACGCAGTATTTT. Amino acid sequence: CASKNREPSTDTQYF.

DNA of the CDR3: TGTGCCAGCAGCTTGGGCGGGAGTACCTACAATGAGCAGTTCTTC. Encoded protein: CASSLGGSTYNEQFF. The rearrangement links TRBV7-2 to TRBJ2-1, with 7 bases fitting TRBD2. Losses at the gene ends were 3 bases for V and 2 bases for J; bases not matched to a gene: 4. The CDR3 runs 15 residues. The germline gives CDR1 SGHTA, CDR2 FQGNSA.

The chain recombines TRBV2 with TRBJ1-2; D may be TRBD1 (6 bases). Trimming took 4 bases from V and 6 from J, leaving 9 bases between them. The CDR3 runs 12 residues. CDR1 is SNHLY and CDR2 is FYNNEI in the germline V gene. The CDR3 DNA follows: TGTGCCAGCAGTGTTGAGGGGGATGGCTACACCTTC. It specifies CASSVEGDGYTF.

J is TRBJ2-7 and V is TRBV28, with a weak D call TRBD2 (6 bases). CDR1 is MDHEN, CDR2 SYDVKM, per germline. The CDR3 has 16 amino acids. Trimming shortened V by 5 bases and J by 7 bases, and 24 bases separated the two germline ends. CDR3 in DNA: TGTGCCAGCAGTCTCCCGCAATTAGGAGGGCGGAGAGAGCAGTACTTC. This gives the protein CASSLPQLGGRREQYF. Looking up the rest from reference TRBV28 and TRBJ2-7 gives the full variable domain: DVKVTQSSRYLVKRTGEKVFLECVQDMDHENMFWYRQDPGLGLRLIYFSYDVKMKEKGDIPEGYSVSREKKERFSLILESASTNQTSMYLCASSLPQLGGRREQYFGPGTRLTVT.

CDR3 sequence reads: CASSRTRSSGNTIYF. The CDR3 bases are TGTGCCAGCAGCCGAACCCGGAGCTCTGGAAACACCATATATTTT. The chain couples TRBV6-5 to TRBJ1-3; no firm D call. Germline loops: CDR1 MNHEY, CDR2 SVGAGI. Trimming pared 6 bases from V and 0 bases from J, leaving 12 bases between. This CDR3 is built from 15 residues.

This clone showed up just once. V usage is TRBV2 and J usage is TRBJ2-1; D is ambiguous. Germline V lookup: CDR1 SNHLY, CDR2 FYNNEI. The CDR3 spans 13 residues. Trimming removed 2 bases at V and 8 bases at J, with 10 bases between. Here the CDR3 reads CASSEMVYHEQFF. DNA of the CDR3: TGTGCCAGCAGTGAAATGGTATACCATGAGCAGTTCTTC. Combining the CDR3 with reference TRBV2 and TRBJ2-1 gives the whole variable domain EPEVTQTPSHQVTQMGQEVILRCVPISNHLYFYWYRQILGQKVEFLVSFYNNEISEKSEIFDDQFSVERPDGSNFTLKIRSTKLEDSAMYFCASSEMVYHEQFFGPGTRLTVL.

This chain links TRBV5-1 with TRBJ1-3; D ambiguous. The CDR3 consists of 14 residues. V was pared by 4 bases and J by 3 bases, with 11 bases between. Germline V lookup: CDR1 SGHRS, CDR2 YFSETQ. The CDR3 DNA reads TGCGCCAGCAGCGTGCGGGGTTATGGAAACACCATATATTTT. As protein: CASSVRGYGNTIYF.

The genes are TRBV12-3 or TRBV12-4 and TRBJ1-1; perhaps TRBD1 as D (5 bases). The V end was cut by 10 bases, the J end by 4 bases, with 10 bases between. The CDR3 extends over 11 amino acids. CDR3 sequence: CATQGTTEAFF. DNA of the CDR3: TGTGCCACTCAGGGAACCACTGAAGCTTTCTTT.

The genes are TRBV3-1 (or the pseudogene TRBV3-2) and TRBJ2-5, with D perhaps TRBD1 or TRBD2 (5 bases each). The V gene's germline CDR1 is LGHDT and CDR2 YNNKEL (reference sequence). With 0 bases removed from V and 5 bases from J, the gap between germline ends came to 10 bases. The CDR3 sequence is 14 residues long. CDR3 residues: CASSQEGVPETQYF. The CDR3 DNA reads TGTGCCAGCAGCCAAGAGGGGGTCCCGGAGACCCAGTACTTC.

The chain employs TRBV4-2 and TRBJ1-6; D ambiguous. Trimming stripped 3 bases from V and 0 bases from J, with 12 bases between. CDR3 length: 17 amino acids. Looked up from germline, CDR1 is LGHNA and CDR2 is YNFKEQ. CDR3 sequence: CASSQEDASSYNSPLHF. The DNA for the CDR3 is TGTGCCAGCAGCCAGGAGGACGCGAGCTCCTATAATTCACCCCTCCACTTT.

CDR3 DNA: TGCGCCAGCAGTGAGGGGGGCCTAGCCTACGAGCAGTACTTC. It translates to CASSEGGLAYEQYF. The chain combines TRBV10-2 with TRBJ2-7; weak D call: TRBD1 (6 bases). With 2 bases removed from V and 2 bases from J, the gap between germline ends came to 10 bases. CDR1 and CDR2 from the germline V gene are WSHSY and SAAADI. The length of the CDR3 is 14 residues.

The V and J genes are TRBV19 and TRBJ2-3, with TRBD2 as a possible D gene (5 bases). This CDR3 region has 15 residues. Germline values: CDR1 LNHDA, CDR2 SQIVND (reference sequence). Deletions cut 3 bases from V and 4 bases from J, with 14 bases between. The CDR3 DNA sequence: TGTGCCAGTAGTATGGGAGCCATCGGAGCAGATACGCAGTATTTT. Translated, it gives CASSMGAIGADTQYF.

The chain employs TRBV12-3 or TRBV12-4 and TRBJ2-3; D remains ambiguous. V shed 5 bases and J shed 9 bases, with 15 bases lying between them. This CDR3 is built from 13 residues. CDR3 protein: CASSPNTGTTQYF. CDR3 nucleotides: TGTGCCAGCAGTCCAAATACCGGAACGACGCAGTATTTT.

The chain carries TRBV7-9 and TRBJ2-1, with D possibly TRBD2 on 6 matching bases. V was cut by 6 bases and J by 7 bases, with 13 bases left in between. This CDR3 region has 13 residues. From germline, CDR1 is SEHNR and CDR2 FQNEAQ (reference sequence). The CDR3: CASSSKGRNEQFF. CDR3 bases: TGTGCCAGCAGTTCGAAGGGGAGGAATGAGCAGTTCTTC.

This CDR3 reads CASNKAGGYEQYF. The CDR3 DNA reads as TGCGCCAGCAACAAGGCGGGAGGCTACGAGCAGTACTTC. The rearrangement uses TRBV5-1 and TRBJ2-7, with TRBD2 identical over 8 bases. The CDR3 is 13 amino acids. V shed 6 bases, J shed 3 bases, and the junction held 5 bases outside the gene matches. The germline CDR1 and CDR2 sequences are SGHRS and YFSETQ.

The chain combines TRBV19 with TRBJ2-2; 7 nucleotides agree with TRBD2. The germline V gene has CDR1 LNHDA and CDR2 SQIVND (reference sequence). This CDR3 has 16 residues. The trim removed 5 bases at V and 5 bases at J, leaving 11 bases unmatched. Here the CDR3 reads CASSPRDYRDTGELFF. The DNA for the CDR3 is TGTGCCAGTAGTCCCCGGGACTATAGGGATACCGGGGAGCTGTTTTTT.

The chain links TRBV5-5 to TRBJ2-2; D remains unclear. Germline V CDR1 and CDR2: SGHKS, YYEKEE (reference sequence). V was cut by 0 bases and J by 1 base, with 4 bases left in between. The CDR3 consists of 14 residues. CDR3 in amino acids: CASSLGRNTGELFF. Here the CDR3 DNA reads TGTGCCAGCAGCTTGGGGCGGAACACCGGGGAGCTGTTTTTT.

The J gene is TRBJ2-1, the V gene TRBV5-1; 8 positions match TRBD1. Looked up from germline, CDR1 is SGHRS and CDR2 is YFSETQ. There are 14 residues in the CDR3. With 2 bases clipped from V and 8 bases from J, the junction kept 6 bases outside the gene matches. The CDR3 spells CASSFGTGIYEQFF. In DNA, the CDR3 is TGCGCCAGCAGCTTCGGGACAGGTATCTATGAGCAGTTCTTC.

The chain uses TRBV2 and TRBJ2-3; D gene unclear. V lost 5 bases and J lost 5, with 14 bases in between. Germline lookup yields CDR1 SNHLY and CDR2 FYNNEI. This CDR3 has 14 amino acids. CDR3 DNA: TGTGCCAGCAGTATATCTCGTTCACAAGATACGCAGTATTTT. It encodes CASSISRSQDTQYF.